Ten or more counts support the clone carrying this TCR beta chain. Its specificity is unknown. The source of the sample is a study of T cells in Graves' hyperthyroidism and ophthalmopathy. Study-wide background: Peripheral blood specimens were obtained at initial diagnosis, prior to any treatment. Whole-study results and caveats: Most clonotypes expanded in thyroid above 0.001 were likewise present in blood.

TCR beta CDR3 region amplification was performed from RNA transcripts. A set of HTBI primers served as the primers for a first-round RT-PCR of the TCR CDR3. TCRdb itself ran the multiplex PCR reads through MiXCR, one entry per CDR3 protein. Among 300,000 to 350,000 distinct CDR3 sequences listed, 21% were seen once. V gave up 6 bases and J gave up 8 bases, with 11 bases separating them. This CDR3 is 11 amino acids long. Germline values: CDR1 DFQATT, CDR2 SNEGSKA (reference sequence). The origin of this receptor is a woman between 50 and 59 years old with Graves' hyperthyroidism. V usage is TRBV20-1 and J usage is TRBJ2-1; D may be TRBD1 (6 bases). The sequencing input was blood. The CDR3 nucleotides read TGCAGTGCCACCAAGGGGGATGAGCAGTTCTTC. Translated: CSATKGDEQFF.